This T cell receptor (beta chain) was sequenced for a study of blood T cell repertoires in COVID-19. The CDR3 totals 16 residues. Losses at the gene ends were 4 bases for V and 2 bases for J; bases not matched to a gene: 4. Germline loops: CDR1 MDHEN, CDR2 SYDVKM. TCRdb keeps only in-frame clones here, not all; method: immunoSEQ multiplex PCR. The sample contains 35,000 to 45,000 clones, approximately 89% of which appear only once. What was sequenced was peripheral blood. The chain has TRBV28 and TRBJ2-5; 13 bases match TRBD2. This TCR came from a human donor in a cohort sampled during active COVID-19. CDR3 protein: CASSSILAGGQETQYF. The CDR3 DNA reads as TGTGCCAGCAGTTCAATACTAGCGGGAGGGCAAGAGACCCAGTACTTC.